The next 7 T cell receptor beta chains were all read from a single sample in a study of blood T cell repertoires in COVID-19. The table came from immunoSEQ multiplex PCR; TCRdb's copy has only in-frame clones and leaves some out. Among tens of thousands of clones, around 90% were seen once, and the ten largest hold roughly 2.5%. Sample: peripheral blood. The origin of the receptors is a man between 50 and 59 years old with COVID-19, enrolled during active disease.

In DNA form, the CDR3 reads TGTGCCAGCAGTTTGGGACAGCGTGAAGCTTTCTTT. The encoded protein is CASSLGQREAFF. The chain recombines TRBV28 with TRBJ1-1, with TRBD1 identical over 7 bases. From germline, CDR1 is MDHEN and CDR2 SYDVKM. The CDR3 contains 12 residues. V gave up 3 bases and J gave up 7 bases; unmatched junction bases: 2.

This chain uses TRBV28 with TRBJ2-1, with D maybe TRBD2 (6 bases). CDR1 is MDHEN, CDR2 SYDVKM, per germline. Deletions cut 4 bases from V and 15 bases from J, with 22 bases between. There are 14 residues in the CDR3. CDR3 DNA: TGTGCCAGCAGTTCCTGGGGAGGTGCTATGGGTGTGTTCTTC. This encodes CASSSWGGAMGVFF.

The chain recombines TRBV6-5 with TRBJ2-1; D is possibly TRBD2 (5 bases). This CDR3 spans 14 amino acids. Germline CDR1 and CDR2: MNHEY and SVGAGI. Trimming left V 0 bases short and J 9 bases short, with 12 bases between. The CDR3 region is CASSYSFSGLEQFF. CDR3 sequence (DNA): TGTGCCAGCAGTTACTCTTTCAGCGGCCTTGAGCAGTTCTTC.

CDR3 in amino acids: CASSLDTLGGYSGNTIYF. The CDR3 DNA is TGCGCCAGCAGCCTTGATACCTTAGGGGGCTACTCTGGAAACACCATATATTTT. This sequence joins TRBV5-1 and TRBJ1-3; 7 nucleotides match TRBD1. Germline CDR1 SGHRS, CDR2 YFSETQ. This CDR3 has 18 amino acids. V gave up 4 bases and J gave up 0 bases; unmatched junction bases: 13.

V usage is TRBV18 and J usage is TRBJ2-2, with 7 bases fitting TRBD2. Trimming took 1 base from V and 0 from J; bases not matched to a gene: 5. Looked up from germline, CDR1 is KGHSH and CDR2 is LQKENI. The CDR3 loop spans 17 amino acids. The CDR3 nucleotides read TGTGCCAGCTCACCACGGGTCGCGGGGGCGAACACCGGGGAGCTGTTTTTT. Translated, it gives CASSPRVAGANTGELFF.

The V and J genes are TRBV19 and TRBJ1-1, with D perhaps TRBD1 (6 bases). V dropped 2 bases and J dropped 3 bases, with 13 bases sitting between them. Germline V CDR1 and CDR2: LNHDA, SQIVND (reference sequence). CDR3 length equals 15 residues. The CDR3: CASSIITGLYTEAFF. CDR3 DNA sequence: TGTGCCAGTAGTATAATAACAGGGTTGTACACTGAAGCTTTCTTT.

The gene calls are TRBV6-2 or TRBV6-3 and TRBJ1-5; tentatively, D is TRBD1 (5 bases). Germline values: CDR1 MNHEY, CDR2 SVGEGT. V lost 4 bases to trimming and J lost 9 bases, with 7 bases between them. The CDR3 spans 11 residues. The CDR3 sequence is CASSSRGPQHF. DNA of the CDR3: TGTGCCAGCAGTTCTAGGGGGCCCCAGCATTTT.